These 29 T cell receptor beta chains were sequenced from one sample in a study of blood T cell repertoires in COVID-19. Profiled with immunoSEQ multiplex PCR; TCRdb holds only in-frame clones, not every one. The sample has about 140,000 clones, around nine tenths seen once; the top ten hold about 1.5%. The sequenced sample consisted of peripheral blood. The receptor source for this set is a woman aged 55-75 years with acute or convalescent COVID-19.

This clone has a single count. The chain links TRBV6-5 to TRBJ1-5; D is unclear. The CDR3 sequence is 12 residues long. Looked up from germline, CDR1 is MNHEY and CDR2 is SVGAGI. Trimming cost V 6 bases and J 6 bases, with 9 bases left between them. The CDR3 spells CASSQPGQPQHF. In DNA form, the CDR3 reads TGTGCCAGCAGCCAACCCGGTCAGCCCCAGCATTTT.

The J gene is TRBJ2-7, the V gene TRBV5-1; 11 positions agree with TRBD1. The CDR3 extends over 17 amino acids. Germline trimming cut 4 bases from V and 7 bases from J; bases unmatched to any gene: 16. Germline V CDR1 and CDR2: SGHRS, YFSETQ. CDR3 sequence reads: CASSREPRGQGAEEQYF. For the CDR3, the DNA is TGCGCCAGCAGCAGGGAACCCCGAGGACAGGGGGCTGAAGAGCAGTACTTC.

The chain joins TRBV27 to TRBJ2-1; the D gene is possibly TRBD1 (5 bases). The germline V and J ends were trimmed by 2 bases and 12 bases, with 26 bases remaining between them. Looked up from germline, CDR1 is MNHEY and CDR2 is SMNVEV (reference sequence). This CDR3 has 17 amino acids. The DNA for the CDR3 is TGTGCCAGCAGTTTAACCTACGCCGCCACACAGGACGTAGGGCAGTTCTTC. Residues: CASSLTYAATQDVGQFF.

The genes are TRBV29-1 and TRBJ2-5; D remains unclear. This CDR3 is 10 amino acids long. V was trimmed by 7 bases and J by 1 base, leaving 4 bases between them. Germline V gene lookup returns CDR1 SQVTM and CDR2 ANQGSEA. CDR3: CSASQETQYF. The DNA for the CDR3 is TGCAGCGCTAGCCAAGAGACCCAGTACTTC.

CDR3 sequence: CARETGTLGYGYTF. Written as DNA, the CDR3 is TGCGCCAGAGAGACAGGTACGTTAGGCTATGGCTACACCTTC. The chain links TRBV10-1 to TRBJ1-2; D might be TRBD1 (6 bases). V shed 9 bases and J shed 4 bases, with 18 bases lying between them. The CDR3 extends over 14 amino acids. Germline loops: CDR1 WNHNN, CDR2 SYGVQD (reference sequence).

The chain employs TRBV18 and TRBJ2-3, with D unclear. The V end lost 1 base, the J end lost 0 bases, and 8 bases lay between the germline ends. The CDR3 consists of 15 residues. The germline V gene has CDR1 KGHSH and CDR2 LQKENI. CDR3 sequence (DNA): TGTGCCAGCTCACCACTCGCAGGTAGCACAGATACGCAGTATTTT. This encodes CASSPLAGSTDTQYF.

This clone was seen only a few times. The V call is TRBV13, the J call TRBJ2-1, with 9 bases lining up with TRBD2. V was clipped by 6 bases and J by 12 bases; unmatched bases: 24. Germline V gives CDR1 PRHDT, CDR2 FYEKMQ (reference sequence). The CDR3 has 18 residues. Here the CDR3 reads CASRWRGSGGAGAHGQFF. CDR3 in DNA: TGTGCCAGCAGATGGAGGGGTAGCGGGGGAGCGGGGGCACACGGGCAGTTCTTC.

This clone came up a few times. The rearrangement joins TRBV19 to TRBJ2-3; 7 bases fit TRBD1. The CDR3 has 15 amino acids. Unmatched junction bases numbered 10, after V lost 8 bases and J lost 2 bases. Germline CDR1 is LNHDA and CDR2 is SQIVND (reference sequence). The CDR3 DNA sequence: TGTGCCAGTCAGGACAGGCCCACATACACAGATACGCAGTATTTT. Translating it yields CASQDRPTYTDTQYF.

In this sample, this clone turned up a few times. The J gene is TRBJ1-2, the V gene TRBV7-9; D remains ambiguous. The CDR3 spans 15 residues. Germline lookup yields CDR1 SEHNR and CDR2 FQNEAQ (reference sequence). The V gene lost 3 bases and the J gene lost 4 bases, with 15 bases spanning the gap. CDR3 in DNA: TGTGCCAGCAGCTTCAATTCCGAGGGCTTCTATGGCTACACCTTC. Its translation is CASSFNSEGFYGYTF.

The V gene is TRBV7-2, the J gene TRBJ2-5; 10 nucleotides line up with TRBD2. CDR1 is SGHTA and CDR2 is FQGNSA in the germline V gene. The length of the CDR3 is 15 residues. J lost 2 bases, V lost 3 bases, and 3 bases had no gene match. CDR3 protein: CASSFSGGDQETQYF. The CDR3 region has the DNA TGTGCCAGCAGCTTCAGCGGGGGGGATCAAGAGACCCAGTACTTC.

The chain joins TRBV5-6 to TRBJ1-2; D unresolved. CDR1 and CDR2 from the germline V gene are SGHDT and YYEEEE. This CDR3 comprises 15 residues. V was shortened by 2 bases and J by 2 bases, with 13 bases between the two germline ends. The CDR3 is CASSFGASENYGYTF. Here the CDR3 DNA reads TGTGCCAGCAGCTTTGGTGCTAGTGAAAACTATGGCTACACCTTC.

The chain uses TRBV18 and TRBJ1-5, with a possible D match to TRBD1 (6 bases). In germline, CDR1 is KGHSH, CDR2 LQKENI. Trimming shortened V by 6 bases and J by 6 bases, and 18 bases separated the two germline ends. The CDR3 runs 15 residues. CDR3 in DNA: TGTGCCAGCTCTTACCAAGGGGGGGCGGGTCAGCCCCAGCATTTT. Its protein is CASSYQGGAGQPQHF.

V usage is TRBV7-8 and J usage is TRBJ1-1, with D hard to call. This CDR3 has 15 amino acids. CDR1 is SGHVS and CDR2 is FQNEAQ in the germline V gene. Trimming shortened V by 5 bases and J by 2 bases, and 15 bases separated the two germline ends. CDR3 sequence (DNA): TGTGCCAGCAGCCCTACTCGAGCCGAAAACACTGAAGCTTTCTTT. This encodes CASSPTRAENTEAFF.

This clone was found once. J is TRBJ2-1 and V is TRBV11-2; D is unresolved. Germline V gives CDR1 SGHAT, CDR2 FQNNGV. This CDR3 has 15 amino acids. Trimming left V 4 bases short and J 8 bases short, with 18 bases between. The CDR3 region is CASSSDLVFGHEQFF. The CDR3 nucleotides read TGTGCCAGCAGCTCCGATTTAGTATTTGGTCATGAGCAGTTCTTC.

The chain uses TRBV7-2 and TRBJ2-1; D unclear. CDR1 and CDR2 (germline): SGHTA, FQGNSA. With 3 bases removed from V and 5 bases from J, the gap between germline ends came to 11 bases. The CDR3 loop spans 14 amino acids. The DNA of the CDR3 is TGTGCCAGCAGCTTGTTTCAGACAAACAATGAGCAGTTCTTC. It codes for CASSLFQTNNEQFF.

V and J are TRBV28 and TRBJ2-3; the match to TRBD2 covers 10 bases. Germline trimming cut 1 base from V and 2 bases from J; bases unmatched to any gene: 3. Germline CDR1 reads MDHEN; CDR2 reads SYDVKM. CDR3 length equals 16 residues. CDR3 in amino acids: CASSLSLAGDTDTQYF. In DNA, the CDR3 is TGTGCCAGCAGTTTATCTCTAGCGGGGGACACAGATACGCAGTATTTT.

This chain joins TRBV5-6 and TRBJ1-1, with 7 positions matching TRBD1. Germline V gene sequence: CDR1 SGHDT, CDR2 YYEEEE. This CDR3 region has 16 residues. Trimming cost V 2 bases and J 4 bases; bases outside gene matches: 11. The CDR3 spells CASSFLDRVYTTEAFF. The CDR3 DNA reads TGTGCCAGCAGCTTTCTTGACAGGGTCTATACCACTGAAGCTTTCTTT.

CDR3: CSVEDRGRAFF. The CDR3 DNA sequence: TGCAGCGTTGAAGACAGGGGACGAGCTTTCTTT. The chain uses TRBV29-1 and TRBJ1-1; D is possibly TRBD1 (6 bases). The CDR3 has 11 amino acids. CDR1 SQVTM and CDR2 ANQGSEA come from the germline V gene. V was clipped by 0 bases and J by 10 bases, with 9 bases between them.

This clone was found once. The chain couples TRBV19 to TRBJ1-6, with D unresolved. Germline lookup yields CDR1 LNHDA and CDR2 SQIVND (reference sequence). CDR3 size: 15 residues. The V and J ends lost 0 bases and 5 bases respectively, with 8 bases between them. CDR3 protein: CASSIDGVDNSPLHF. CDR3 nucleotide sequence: TGTGCCAGTAGTATAGACGGGGTAGATAATTCACCCCTCCACTTT. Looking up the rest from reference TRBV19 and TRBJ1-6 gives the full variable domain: DGGITQSPKYLFRKEGQNVTLSCEQNLNHDAMYWYRQDPGQGLRLIYYSQIVNDFQKGDIAEGYSVSREKKESFPLTVTSAQKNPTAFYLCASSIDGVDNSPLHFGNGTRLTVT.

In DNA form, the CDR3 reads TGCGCCAGCAGCGCCGGTGGAGAGGGCTACGAGCAGTACTTC. The encoded protein is CASSAGGEGYEQYF. The V and J genes are TRBV5-1 and TRBJ2-7; a weak D match, TRBD2 (5 bases). The germline gives CDR1 SGHRS, CDR2 YFSETQ. CDR3 length equals 14 residues. Trimming took off 4 bases at V and 3 bases at J, with 14 bases between the two ends.

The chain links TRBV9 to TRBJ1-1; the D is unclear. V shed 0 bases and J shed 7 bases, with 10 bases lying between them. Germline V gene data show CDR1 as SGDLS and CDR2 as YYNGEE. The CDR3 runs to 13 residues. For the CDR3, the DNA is TGTGCCAGCAGCGTAGCTCAGCACAGTGAAGCTTTCTTT. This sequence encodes CASSVAQHSEAFF. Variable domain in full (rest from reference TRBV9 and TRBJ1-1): DSGVTQTPKHLITATGQRVTLRCSPRSGDLSVYWYQQSLDQGLQFLIQYYNGEERAKGNILERFSAQQFPDLHSELNLSSLELGDSALYFCASSVAQHSEAFFGQGTRLTVV.

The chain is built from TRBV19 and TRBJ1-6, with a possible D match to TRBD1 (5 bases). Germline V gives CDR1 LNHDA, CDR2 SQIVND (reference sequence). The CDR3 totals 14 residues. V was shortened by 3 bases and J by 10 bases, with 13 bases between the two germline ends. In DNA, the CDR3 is TGTGCCAGTAGTATGAGAGACAGAGACTCACCCCTCCACTTT. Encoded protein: CASSMRDRDSPLHF.

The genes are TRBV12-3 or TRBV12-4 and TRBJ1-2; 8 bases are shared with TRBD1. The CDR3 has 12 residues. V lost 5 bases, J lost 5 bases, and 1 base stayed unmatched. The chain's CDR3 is CASSTGGYGYTF. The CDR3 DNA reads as TGTGCCAGCAGTACAGGGGGGTATGGCTACACCTTC.

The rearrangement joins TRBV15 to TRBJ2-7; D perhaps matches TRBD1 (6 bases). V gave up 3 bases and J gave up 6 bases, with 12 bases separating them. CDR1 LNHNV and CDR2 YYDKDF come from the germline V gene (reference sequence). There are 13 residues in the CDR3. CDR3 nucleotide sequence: TGTGCCACCAGCAGGGAACAGGGAAGCGAGCAGTACTTC. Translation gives CATSREQGSEQYF.

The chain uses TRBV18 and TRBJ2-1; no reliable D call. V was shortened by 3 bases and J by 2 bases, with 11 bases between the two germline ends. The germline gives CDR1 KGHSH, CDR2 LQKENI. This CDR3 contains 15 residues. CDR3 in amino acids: CASSPILPAYNEQFF. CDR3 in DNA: TGTGCCAGCTCACCTATACTACCAGCCTACAATGAGCAGTTCTTC. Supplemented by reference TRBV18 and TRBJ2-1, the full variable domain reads NAGVMQNPRHLVRRRGQEARLRCSPMKGHSHVYWYRQLPEEGLKFMVYLQKENIIDESGMPKERFSAEFPKEGPSILRIQQVVRGDSAAYFCASSPILPAYNEQFFGPGTRLTVL.

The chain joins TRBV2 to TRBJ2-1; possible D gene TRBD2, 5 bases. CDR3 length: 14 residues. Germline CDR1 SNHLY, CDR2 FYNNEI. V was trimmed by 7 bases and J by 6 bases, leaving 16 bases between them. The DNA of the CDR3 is TGTGCCAGCAAAACCCGCGGGCCTTCCAATGAGCAGTTCTTC. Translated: CASKTRGPSNEQFF.

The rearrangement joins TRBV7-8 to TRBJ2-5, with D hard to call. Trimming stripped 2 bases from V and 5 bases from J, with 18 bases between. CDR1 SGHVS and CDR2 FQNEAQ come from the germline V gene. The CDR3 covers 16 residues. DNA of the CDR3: TGTGCCAGCAGCTTATCCTCCAACCGAGGAATCGAGACCCAGTACTTC. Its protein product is CASSLSSNRGIETQYF.

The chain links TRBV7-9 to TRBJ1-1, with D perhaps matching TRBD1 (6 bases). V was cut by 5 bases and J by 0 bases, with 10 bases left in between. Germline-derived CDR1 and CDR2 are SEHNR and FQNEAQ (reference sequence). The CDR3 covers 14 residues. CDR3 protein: CASSRGQLNTEAFF. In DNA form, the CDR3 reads TGTGCCAGCAGCCGTGGACAGCTGAACACTGAAGCTTTCTTT.

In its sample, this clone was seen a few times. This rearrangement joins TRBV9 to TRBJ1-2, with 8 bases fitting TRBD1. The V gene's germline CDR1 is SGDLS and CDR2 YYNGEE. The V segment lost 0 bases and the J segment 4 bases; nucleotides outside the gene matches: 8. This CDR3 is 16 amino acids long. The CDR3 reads CASSVEGAGGRYGYTF. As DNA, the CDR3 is TGTGCCAGCAGCGTAGAGGGGGCAGGGGGCCGCTATGGCTACACCTTC.